The rows below give T cell receptor beta chains drawn from one sample of a study of identifying expanded T cells in peripheral blood. Sequencing used immunoSEQ multiplex PCR; TCRdb keeps in-frame clones, though not all of them. The sample has about 100,000 clones, around 88% seen once. The sequencing input was blood. The receptors originated from a person aged 18 to 75 in good health. The CDR3 runs from the conserved cysteine through the conserved F or W. Fields, in order: V gene, clone size, CDR3 protein. Where a row states a size, it is once, few, many or the class of an expanded clone; other rows omit it.

v_gene: TRBV5-4
abundance: NA
CDR3aa: CASRGGPRAAANTGELFF

v_gene: TRBV9
abundance: once
CDR3aa: CASGGTGVSANTGELFF

v_gene: TRBV19
abundance: NA
CDR3aa: CASSIVAGGLEQFF

v_gene: TRBV7-6
abundance: NA
CDR3aa: CASSPGSGRGYGYTF

v_gene: TRBV10-3
abundance: NA
CDR3aa: CAISDFSGGYQYF

v_gene: TRBV5-1
abundance: NA
CDR3aa: CASSLGQLNEKLFF

v_gene: TRBV7-9
abundance: once
CDR3aa: CASSAGQSGNTEAFF

v_gene: TRBV5-4
abundance: NA
CDR3aa: CASSPGGWTGGYEQYF

v_gene: TRBV9
abundance: NA
CDR3aa: CASSPDRNYGYTF

v_gene: TRBV7-2
abundance: NA
CDR3aa: CASSLVGGRGQGATGELFF

v_gene: TRBV5-4
abundance: NA
CDR3aa: CASSSSGSGTGDHF

v_gene: TRBV13
abundance: NA
CDR3aa: CASRYKGARTEAFF

v_gene: TRBV15
abundance: NA
CDR3aa: CATSRVGRGFEKLFF

v_gene: TRBV11-2
abundance: NA
CDR3aa: CASSLVGGTSYEQYF

v_gene: TRBV7-5
abundance: few
CDR3aa: CARSLLESVGPNYGYTF

v_gene: TRBV28
abundance: NA
CDR3aa: CASIAPGKPQHF

v_gene: TRBV7-2
abundance: NA
CDR3aa: CASSFDIQGYTF

v_gene: TRBV7-9
abundance: few
CDR3aa: CASSEGNSPLHF

v_gene: TRBV19
abundance: NA
CDR3aa: CASSTSNTGELFF

v_gene: TRBV7-2
abundance: NA
CDR3aa: CASSPLGGPSYEQYF

v_gene: TRBV30
abundance: few
CDR3aa: CAWSVVTGGGSPLHF

v_gene: TRBV29-1
abundance: once
CDR3aa: CRGGDGITQYF

v_gene: TRBV4-2
abundance: once
CDR3aa: CASSLTDGGRTQYF

v_gene: TRBV10-3
abundance: NA
CDR3aa: CAISTGPYGYTF

v_gene: TRBV28
abundance: NA
CDR3aa: CASRITGVSNQPQHF

v_gene: TRBV10-1
abundance: NA
CDR3aa: CASSMARGRGTGELFF

v_gene: TRBV19
abundance: NA
CDR3aa: CASSHAGTRLDEQYF

v_gene: TRBV4-3
abundance: NA
CDR3aa: CASSQDLGLNTDTQYF

v_gene: TRBV4-3
abundance: once
CDR3aa: CASSQDGLETQYF

v_gene: TRBV18
abundance: NA
CDR3aa: CASSRGPIGERLFF

v_gene: TRBV4-1
abundance: NA
CDR3aa: CASSQSWLVYF

v_gene: TRBV7-9
abundance: NA
CDR3aa: CASSLTPSEAFF

v_gene: TRBV7-8
abundance: NA
CDR3aa: CASRPFRTPVEGYEQYF

v_gene: TRBV5-5
abundance: NA
CDR3aa: CASSLVLQGLDEQFF

v_gene: TRBV7-9
abundance: NA
CDR3aa: CASSPRQGPGELFF

v_gene: TRBV5-6
abundance: few
CDR3aa: CASSRFDQPQHF

v_gene: TRBV5-1
abundance: NA
CDR3aa: CASVRDRGADTQYF